This T cell receptor (beta chain) was identified during a study of identical twins. CDR1 SGHNT and CDR2 YENEEA come from the germline V gene. The CDR3 totals 13 residues. Trimming left V 0 bases short and J 6 bases short, with 9 bases between. TCRdb called the 5' RACE reads again in MiXCR, with one record for every CDR3 protein. The table includes roughly 720,000 distinct CDR3 sequences, 18% detected once. The sample was also reused in another study, on T cells expressing NK-cell markers. That paper notes: It was from sorted CD3+CD56+NKG2C+, CD3+CD56+NKG2C- and CD3+CD56-NKG2C+ T cells that TCR beta repertoires came. Clones of NKG2C+ T cells that had expanded were of unclear HCMV specificity.

The chain carries TRBV11-3 and TRBJ2-7; weak D call: TRBD1 (6 bases). The sequenced sample was PBMCs. The source is a woman aged 18-35 years in good health. CDR3 sequence reads: CASSLEGAGEQYF. CDR3 nucleotide sequence: TGTGCCAGCAGCTTAGAGGGGGCGGGCGAGCAGTACTTC.